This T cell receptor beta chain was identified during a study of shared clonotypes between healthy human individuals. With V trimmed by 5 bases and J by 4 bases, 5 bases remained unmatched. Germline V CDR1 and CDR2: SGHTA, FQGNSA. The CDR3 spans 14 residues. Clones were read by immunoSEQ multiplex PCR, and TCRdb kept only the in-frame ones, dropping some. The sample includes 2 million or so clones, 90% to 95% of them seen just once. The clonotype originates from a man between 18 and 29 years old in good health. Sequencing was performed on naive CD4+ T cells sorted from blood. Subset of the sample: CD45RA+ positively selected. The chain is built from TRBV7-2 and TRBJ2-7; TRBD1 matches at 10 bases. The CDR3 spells CASSRQGAQYEQYF. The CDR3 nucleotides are TGTGCCAGCAGCAGACAGGGGGCCCAATACGAGCAGTACTTC.